These 23 T cell receptor beta chains originate from one sample sequenced in a study of cytomegalovirus exposure and HLA in healthy donors. PCR primers comprised 60 Vbeta and 13 Jbeta primers. Only in-frame clones appear in the TCRdb table, and some are missing; sequencing was by immunoSEQ multiplex PCR. The table includes about 100,000 clones, roughly 79% detected once. The source material was PBMCs. These receptors originate from a man in his 60s in good health and CMV-seropositive.

This clone was found a few times. This rearrangement joins TRBV30 to TRBJ1-6; the D gene is possibly TRBD1 (5 bases). The CDR3 is made up of 13 amino acids. Trimming left V 4 bases short and J 7 bases short, with 11 bases between. CDR1 is GTSNPN and CDR2 is SVGIG in the germline V gene (reference sequence). CDR3 in amino acids: CAWIQGRNSPLHF. Here the CDR3 DNA reads TGTGCCTGGATTCAGGGCCGCAATTCACCCCTCCACTTT.

The CDR3 loop reads CASRRVIDSGGYTF. CDR3 bases: TGTGCCAGCAGGAGGGTCATCGATTCGGGTGGCTACACCTTC. The rearrangement uses TRBV6-4 and TRBJ1-2; no definite D call. V lost 6 bases, J lost 7 bases, and 18 bases lay in between. Germline-derived CDR1 and CDR2 are MRHNA and SNTAGT. The length of the CDR3 is 14 residues.

J is TRBJ2-7 and V is TRBV7-6; D might be TRBD1 (6 bases). The CDR3 has 13 amino acids. Germline V gives CDR1 SGHVS, CDR2 FNYEAQ. The ends were cut back, 3 bases at V and 3 bases at J, with 9 bases in the middle. CDR3 bases: TGTGCCAGCAGCTTGGACAGAAACTACGAGCAGTACTTC. Translation: CASSLDRNYEQYF.

At least ten counts were recorded for this clone. V is TRBV6-5 and J is TRBJ2-1; 12 bases are shared with TRBD2. The CDR3 has 15 amino acids. Germline CDR1 reads MNHEY; CDR2 reads SVGAGI. J gave up 4 bases and V 5 bases, and 3 bases lay outside the gene matches. The CDR3 spells CASSTTSGGYNEQFF. The CDR3 region has the DNA TGTGCCAGCAGTACCACTAGCGGGGGGTACAATGAGCAGTTCTTC.

The V call is TRBV27, the J call TRBJ2-5; 11 bases fit TRBD1. The trim removed 5 bases at V and 2 bases at J, leaving 4 bases unmatched. The germline V gene encodes CDR1 MNHEY and CDR2 SMNVEV (reference sequence). The CDR3 has 15 amino acids. Written as DNA, the CDR3 is TGTGCCAGCAGTCCGGGGGACAGGGGGCAAGAGACCCAGTACTTC. It encodes CASSPGDRGQETQYF.

The rearrangement joins TRBV4-3 to TRBJ1-1; tentative D call: TRBD1 (5 bases). This CDR3 is 16 amino acids long. Between the trimmed V and J ends, which lost 4 bases and 4 bases, there was a span of 19 bases. Germline-derived CDR1 and CDR2 are LGHNA and YSLEER. CDR3 nucleotides: TGCGCCAGCAGCCCGGCCCAGGGTATGGAGGGCACTGAAGCTTTCTTT. Its protein product is CASSPAQGMEGTEAFF.

The V gene is TRBV9, the J gene TRBJ1-6; D may be TRBD1 (5 bases). The CDR3 consists of 13 residues. Looked up from germline, CDR1 is SGDLS and CDR2 is YYNGEE. V lost 2 bases to trimming and J lost 10 bases, with 10 bases between them. The CDR3 region is CASSVGRGSPLHF. The CDR3 nucleotides read TGTGCCAGCAGCGTGGGGAGGGGATCACCCCTCCACTTT.

CDR3 bases: TGTGCCAGCTCACCTGGGACTAGCGGGTCTACCTACGAGCAGTACTTC. Its translation: CASSPGTSGSTYEQYF. The chain links TRBV18 to TRBJ2-7; 12 bases are shared with TRBD2. J lost 2 bases, V lost 3 bases, and 5 bases had no gene match. The CDR3 runs to 16 residues. CDR1 KGHSH and CDR2 LQKENI come from the germline V gene.

J is TRBJ1-1 and V is TRBV5-4, with TRBD1 matching over 7 bases. Germline trimming cut 4 bases from V and 5 bases from J; bases unmatched to any gene: 14. Germline CDR1 reads SGHNT; CDR2 reads YYREEE (reference sequence). The CDR3 is made up of 16 amino acids. In DNA form, the CDR3 reads TGTGCCAGCAGCCCGGACAGGCTAACACGGAGGACTGAAGCTTTCTTT. Translation: CASSPDRLTRRTEAFF.

The rearrangement links TRBV10-3 to TRBJ2-5; D might be TRBD1 (6 bases). The CDR3 totals 13 residues. Germline CDR1 is ENHRY and CDR2 is SYGVKD. Trimming removed 6 bases from V and 4 bases from J, with 12 bases in between. This chain's CDR3 is CAISQGSGETQYF. The CDR3 DNA sequence: TGTGCCATCAGCCAGGGGTCTGGAGAGACCCAGTACTTC.

This chain connects TRBV9 to TRBJ1-1; D unclear. The CDR3 covers 16 residues. The V end lost 4 bases, the J end lost 6 bases, and 22 bases lay between the germline ends. Germline V gene sequence: CDR1 SGDLS, CDR2 YYNGEE. Here the CDR3 reads CASSPTLSGVRAEAFF. Here the CDR3 DNA reads TGTGCCAGCAGCCCAACCCTCTCCGGGGTGAGGGCTGAAGCTTTCTTT.

This chain links TRBV7-2 with TRBJ2-5; the match to TRBD1 covers 10 bases. The CDR3 contains 16 residues. From germline, CDR1 is SGHTA and CDR2 FQGNSA. V lost 5 bases, J lost 4 bases, and 10 bases stayed unmatched. CDR3 sequence (DNA): TGTGCCAGCAGCCCCAAACCGGGACAGGGGAGAGAGACCCAGTACTTC. It encodes CASSPKPGQGRETQYF. Complete variable domain (other parts from reference TRBV7-2 and TRBJ2-5): GAGVSQSPSNKVTEKGKDVELRCDPISGHTALYWYRQSLGQGLEFLIYFQGNSAPDKSGLPSDRFSAERTGGSVSTLTIQRTQQEDSAVYLCASSPKPGQGRETQYFGPGTRLLVL.

The chain joins TRBV28 to TRBJ2-1; D is possibly TRBD2 (5 bases). The CDR3 consists of 10 residues. Trimming removed 5 bases from V and 15 bases from J, with 11 bases in between. Germline loops: CDR1 MDHEN, CDR2 SYDVKM. Here the CDR3 DNA reads TGTGCCAGCAGTCGACTGACTATGTTCTTC. Its protein product is CASSRLTMFF.

The chain couples TRBV5-1 to TRBJ1-2; D remains ambiguous. The germline V gene encodes CDR1 SGHRS and CDR2 YFSETQ. There are 15 residues in the CDR3. V was shortened by 4 bases and J by 1 base, with 14 bases between the two germline ends. The CDR3 here is CASSLPAGINYGYTF. For the CDR3, the DNA is TGCGCCAGCAGCCTACCGGCGGGGATTAACTATGGCTACACCTTC. Drawing the rest from reference TRBV5-1 and TRBJ1-2, the complete variable domain is KAGVTQTPRYLIKTRGQQVTLSCSPISGHRSVSWYQQTPGQGLQFLFEYFSETQRNKGNFPGRFSGRQFSNSRSEMNVSTLELGDSALYLCASSLPAGINYGYTFGSGTRLTVV.

The V call is TRBV11-2, the J call TRBJ1-2; 8 bases agree with TRBD1. The CDR3 totals 13 residues. Germline V gene lookup returns CDR1 SGHAT and CDR2 FQNNGV. Unmatched junction bases numbered 3, after V lost 1 base and J lost 8 bases. For the CDR3, the DNA is TGTGCCAGCAGCTTAGCAGGGGGCTTCGGCTACACCTTC. Residues: CASSLAGGFGYTF.

This chain uses TRBV19 with TRBJ2-1; 9 bases map to TRBD1. J was trimmed by 2 bases and V by 5 bases; bases with no gene match: 7. The CDR3 consists of 16 residues. The germline CDR1 and CDR2 sequences are LNHDA and SQIVND (reference sequence). CDR3 residues: CASSLEGQGTYNEQFF. Written as DNA, the CDR3 is TGTGCCAGTAGTCTCGAGGGACAGGGCACCTACAATGAGCAGTTCTTC.

The gene calls are TRBV5-6 and TRBJ2-7; 9 bases are shared with TRBD1. With V trimmed by 2 bases and J by 2 bases, 2 bases remained unmatched. Germline CDR1 SGHDT, CDR2 YYEEEE. There are 14 residues in the CDR3. CDR3 sequence reads: CASSFGTGTYEQYF. CDR3 DNA sequence: TGTGCCAGCAGCTTTGGGACAGGGACCTACGAGCAGTACTTC.

This chain connects TRBV6-1 to TRBJ2-1; D perhaps matches TRBD2 (6 bases). Per germline, CDR1 MNHNS and CDR2 SASEGT. The germline V and J ends were trimmed by 3 bases and 6 bases, with 15 bases remaining between them. This CDR3 is 15 amino acids long. Here the CDR3 DNA reads TGTGCCAGCAGTGAGGCCAGGAGGGTGTTCAATGAGCAGTTCTTC. Translating gives CASSEARRVFNEQFF.

The rearrangement links TRBV11-3 to TRBJ1-1; TRBD1 aligns across 10 bases. The germline V gene encodes CDR1 SGHNT and CDR2 YENEEA. The V gene end was trimmed by 4 bases and the J gene end by 10 bases; junction bases not matched to a gene: 18. The CDR3 sequence is 17 residues long. The CDR3 DNA reads TGTGCCAGCAGCTCGACCGGGACAGGGGCCCGGAGGTATTCAGCTTTCTTT. This sequence encodes CASSSTGTGARRYSAFF.

The chain combines TRBV5-4 with TRBJ2-4, with D perhaps matching TRBD1 (8 bases). Germline assignment: CDR1 SGHNT and CDR2 YYREEE (reference sequence). V lost 4 bases to trimming and J lost 3 bases, with 17 bases between them. The CDR3 covers 16 residues. The CDR3 nucleotides read TGTGCCAGCAGCAACCCACAGGGGGGGGGCAAAAACATTCAGTACTTC. Residues: CASSNPQGGGKNIQYF.

This chain connects TRBV7-2 to TRBJ2-3, with D possibly TRBD2 on 6 matching bases. CDR3 size: 12 residues. V lost 4 bases to trimming and J lost 5 bases, with 7 bases between them. CDR1 and CDR2 (germline): SGHTA, FQGNSA. CDR3 in DNA: TGTGCCAGCAGCTCTAGCGTAGATACGCAGTATTTT. Translating gives CASSSSVDTQYF.

The chain employs TRBV29-1 and TRBJ2-2, with 8 bases that match TRBD1. Losses at the gene ends were 6 bases for V and 6 bases for J; bases not matched to a gene: 9. The CDR3 has 14 amino acids. The germline gives CDR1 SQVTM, CDR2 ANQGSEA. This CDR3 reads CSVPTGVRAGELFF. The CDR3 nucleotides read TGCAGCGTGCCGACAGGGGTCAGGGCCGGGGAGCTGTTTTTT.

A few counts support this clone. The CDR3 is CASSPPNGREKLFF. CDR3 nucleotide sequence: TGTGCCAGCTCACCCCCTAATGGGAGGGAAAAACTGTTTTTT. This chain uses TRBV18 with TRBJ1-4; D is unclear. CDR1 KGHSH and CDR2 LQKENI come from the germline V gene. The CDR3 length is 14 residues. The germline V and J ends were trimmed by 3 bases and 8 bases, with 13 bases remaining between them. The variable domain in full, completed from reference TRBV18 and TRBJ1-4, reads NAGVMQNPRHLVRRRGQEARLRCSPMKGHSHVYWYRQLPEEGLKFMVYLQKENIIDESGMPKERFSAEFPKEGPSILRIQQVVRGDSAAYFCASSPPNGREKLFFGSGTQLSVL.